This is a list of T cell receptor beta chains from one sample in a study of blood T cell repertoires in COVID-19. Clones were sequenced by immunoSEQ multiplex PCR, and TCRdb holds only the in-frame ones, with some missing. The table records some 70,000 clones, around 87% of them present only once. Source material: peripheral blood. These receptors were obtained from a man aged 45-65 years with acute or convalescent COVID-19. CDR3s include the opening cysteine and the closing phenylalanine or tryptophan. Fields, in order: clone size, D gene, V gene, J gene, CDR3 protein, CDR3 DNA. A D gene is named only where the DNA matches it firmly. Not all rows give a size; the values are once, few, many and, for expanded clones, a class.

NA	TRBD2	TRBV27	TRBJ2-2	CASGVGLAGGVTGELFF	TGTGCCAGCGGGGTTGGACTAGCGGGAGGAGTCACCGGGGAGCTGTTTTTT
NA	NA	TRBV5-4	TRBJ1-2	CAGVDSLYGYTF	TGTGCCGGGGTGGACAGCTTGTATGGCTACACCTTC
NA	TRBD1	TRBV4-3	TRBJ1-1	CASSQDVQGALNTEAFF	TGCGCCAGCAGCCAAGATGTGCAGGGGGCATTGAACACTGAAGCTTTCTTT
once	NA	TRBV19	TRBJ2-3	CASSIGAVATDTQYF	TGTGCCAGTAGTATAGGGGCAGTCGCTACAGATACGCAGTATTTT
NA	TRBD2	TRBV12-3/TRBV12-4	TRBJ2-1	CASSHTSGTQFF	TGTGCCAGCAGCCACACTAGCGGGACACAGTTCTTC
NA	NA	TRBV30	TRBJ2-2	CAWKDYRVTGELFF	TGTGCCTGGAAAGACTACAGGGTAACCGGGGAGCTGTTTTTT
NA	NA	TRBV5-8	TRBJ2-5	CASSLDGVKETQYF	TGTGCCAGCAGCTTGGACGGTGTTAAAGAGACCCAGTACTTC
NA	TRBD2	TRBV27	TRBJ2-5	CASSSLAGEGQETQYF	TGTGCCAGCAGTTCCCTAGCGGGAGAAGGCCAAGAGACCCAGTACTTC
NA	TRBD2	TRBV7-2	TRBJ2-5	CASTPGFGREGETQYF	TGTGCCAGCACCCCCGGGTTCGGGCGGGAGGGAGAGACCCAGTACTTC
NA	NA	TRBV14	TRBJ1-6	CASSQQGPPDVALHF	TGTGCCAGCAGCCAACAGGGGCCCCCAGATGTGGCCCTCCACTTT
NA	TRBD1	TRBV19	TRBJ1-6	CASSTIYTGENSPLHF	TGTGCCAGTAGTACTATTTATACAGGGGAGAATTCACCCCTCCACTTT
NA	NA	TRBV15	TRBJ1-3	CATRKGSGNTIYF	TGTGCCACCAGGAAGGGGTCTGGAAACACCATATATTTT
NA	NA	TRBV14	TRBJ2-7	CASSQWGRESNYEQYF	TGTGCCAGCAGCCAATGGGGGCGGGAGTCGAACTACGAGCAGTACTTC
NA	NA	TRBV6-5	TRBJ2-7	CASRMAQGPYEQYF	TGTGCCAGCAGAATGGCCCAGGGGCCCTACGAGCAGTACTTC
NA	NA	TRBV2	TRBJ2-7	CAMKGHENSYEQYF	TGTGCCATGAAGGGACACGAAAACTCCTACGAGCAGTACTTC
NA	TRBD1	TRBV11-3	TRBJ2-1	CASSSRGTGAVNEQFF	TGTGCCAGCAGCAGTAGAGGGACAGGGGCGGTCAATGAGCAGTTCTTC
once	TRBD1	TRBV4-1	TRBJ1-6	CASSQQGVSGNSPLHF	TGCGCCAGCAGCCAGCAGGGGGTCTCGGGAAATTCACCCCTCCACTTT
NA	NA	TRBV19	TRBJ1-5	CASSIGITQPQHF	TGTGCCAGTAGTATCGGGATTACTCAGCCCCAGCATTTT
NA	NA	TRBV18	TRBJ2-3	CASSPGGSTDTQYF	TGTGCCAGCTCACCAGGGGGGTCCACAGATACGCAGTATTTT
once	TRBD2	TRBV5-6	TRBJ2-7	CASSPGLARPSYEQYF	TGTGCCAGCAGCCCGGGACTAGCGAGGCCCTCCTACGAGCAGTACTTC
NA	TRBD1	TRBV15	TRBJ1-5	CATSRTGQNSNQPQHF	TGTGCCACCAGCAGAACGGGACAGAATAGCAATCAGCCCCAGCATTTT
NA	TRBD2	TRBV5-1	TRBJ2-3	CASSMGTSGNTDTQYF	TGCGCCAGCAGCATGGGGACTAGCGGGAATACAGATACGCAGTATTTT
NA	TRBD2	TRBV5-8	TRBJ2-7	CASSLVSTSRPYEQYF	TGTGCCAGCAGCTTGGTCTCGACTAGCCGACCCTACGAGCAGTACTTC
NA	NA	TRBV2	TRBJ2-1	CASNEGVMSEQFF	TGTGCCAGCAATGAGGGAGTGATGAGTGAGCAGTTCTTC
NA	NA	TRBV19	TRBJ1-1	CASSMLVGRVDAEAFF	TGTGCCAGTAGTATGCTCGTCGGCAGGGTTGACGCTGAAGCTTTCTTT
NA	TRBD1	TRBV5-1	TRBJ1-1	CASSRQGALEAEAFF	TGCGCCAGCAGCCGTCAGGGGGCGCTTGAAGCTGAAGCTTTCTTT